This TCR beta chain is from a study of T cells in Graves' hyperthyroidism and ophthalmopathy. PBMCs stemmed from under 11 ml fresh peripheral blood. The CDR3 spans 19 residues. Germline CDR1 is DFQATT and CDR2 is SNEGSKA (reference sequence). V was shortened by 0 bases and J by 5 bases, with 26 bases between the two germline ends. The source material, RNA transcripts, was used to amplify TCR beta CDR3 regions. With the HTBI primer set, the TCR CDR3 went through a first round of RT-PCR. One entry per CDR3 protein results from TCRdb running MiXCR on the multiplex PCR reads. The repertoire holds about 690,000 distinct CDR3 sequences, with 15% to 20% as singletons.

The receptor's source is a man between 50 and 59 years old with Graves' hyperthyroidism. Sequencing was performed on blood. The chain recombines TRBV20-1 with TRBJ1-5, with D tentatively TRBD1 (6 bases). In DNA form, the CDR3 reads TGCAGTGCTAGAGATGACTGGAAGAGAAAACAGGGTTCGTATCAGCCCCAGCATTTT. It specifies CSARDDWKRKQGSYQPQHF.